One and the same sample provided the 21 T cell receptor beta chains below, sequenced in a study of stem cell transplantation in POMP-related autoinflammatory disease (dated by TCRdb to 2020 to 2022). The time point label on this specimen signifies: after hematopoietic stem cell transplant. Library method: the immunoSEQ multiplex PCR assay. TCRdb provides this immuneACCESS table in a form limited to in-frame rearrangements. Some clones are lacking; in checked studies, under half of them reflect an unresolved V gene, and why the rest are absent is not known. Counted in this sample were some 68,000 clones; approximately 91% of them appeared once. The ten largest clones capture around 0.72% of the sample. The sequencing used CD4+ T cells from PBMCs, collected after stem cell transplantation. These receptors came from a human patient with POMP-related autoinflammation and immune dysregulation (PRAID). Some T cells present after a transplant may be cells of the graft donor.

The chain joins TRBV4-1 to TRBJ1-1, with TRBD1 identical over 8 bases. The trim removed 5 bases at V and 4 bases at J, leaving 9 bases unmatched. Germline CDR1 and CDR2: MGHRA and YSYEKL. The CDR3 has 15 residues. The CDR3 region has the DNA TGCGCCAGCAGCTCTTGGACAGGGAAGTTCACTGAAGCTTTCTTT. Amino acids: CASSSWTGKFTEAFF.

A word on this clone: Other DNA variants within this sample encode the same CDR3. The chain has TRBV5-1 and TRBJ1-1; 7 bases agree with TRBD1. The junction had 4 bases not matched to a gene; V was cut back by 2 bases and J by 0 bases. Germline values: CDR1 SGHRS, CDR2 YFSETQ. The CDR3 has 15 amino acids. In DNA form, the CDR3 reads TGCGCCAGCAGCTTAACCGGGACAGTGAACACTGAAGCTTTCTTT. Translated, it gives CASSLTGTVNTEAFF. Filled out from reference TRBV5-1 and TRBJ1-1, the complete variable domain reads KAGVTQTPRYLIKTRGQQVTLSCSPISGHRSVSWYQQTPGQGLQFLFEYFSETQRNKGNFPGRFSGRQFSNSRSEMNVSTLELGDSALYLCASSLTGTVNTEAFFGQGTRLTVV.

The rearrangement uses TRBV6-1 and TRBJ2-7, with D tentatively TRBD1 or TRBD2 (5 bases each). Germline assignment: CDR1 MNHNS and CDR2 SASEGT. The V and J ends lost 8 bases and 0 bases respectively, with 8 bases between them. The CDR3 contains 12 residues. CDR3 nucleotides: TGTGCCAGCGAGGGGCCCTCCTACGAGCAGTACTTC. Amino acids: CASEGPSYEQYF.

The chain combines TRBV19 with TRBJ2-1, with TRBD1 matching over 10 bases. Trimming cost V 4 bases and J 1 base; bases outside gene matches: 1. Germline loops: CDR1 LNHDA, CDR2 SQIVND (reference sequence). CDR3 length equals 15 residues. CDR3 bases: TGTGCCAGTAGTAGACAGGGGGCATCCTACAATGAGCAGTTCTTC. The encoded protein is CASSRQGASYNEQFF.

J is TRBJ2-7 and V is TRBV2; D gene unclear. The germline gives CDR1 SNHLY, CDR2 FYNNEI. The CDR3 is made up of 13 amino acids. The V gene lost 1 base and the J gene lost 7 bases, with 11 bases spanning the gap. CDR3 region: CASSEGPFLEQYV. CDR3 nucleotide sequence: TGTGCCAGCAGTGAAGGGCCGTTCTTAGAGCAGTACGTC.

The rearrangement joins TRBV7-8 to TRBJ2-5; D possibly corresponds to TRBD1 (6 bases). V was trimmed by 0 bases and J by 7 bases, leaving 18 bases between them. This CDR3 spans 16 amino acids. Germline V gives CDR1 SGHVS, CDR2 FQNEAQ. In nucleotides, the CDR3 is TGTGCCAGCAGCTTAGCCGCGGCGATCCCAGGGGTGACCCAGTACTTC. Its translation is CASSLAAAIPGVTQYF.

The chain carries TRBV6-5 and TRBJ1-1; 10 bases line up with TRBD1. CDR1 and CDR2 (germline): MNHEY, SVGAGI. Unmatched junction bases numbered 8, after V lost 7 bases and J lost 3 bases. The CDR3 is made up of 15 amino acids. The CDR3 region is CASNTGTGAYTEAFF. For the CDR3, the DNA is TGTGCCAGCAACACCGGGACAGGGGCTTACACTGAAGCTTTCTTT.

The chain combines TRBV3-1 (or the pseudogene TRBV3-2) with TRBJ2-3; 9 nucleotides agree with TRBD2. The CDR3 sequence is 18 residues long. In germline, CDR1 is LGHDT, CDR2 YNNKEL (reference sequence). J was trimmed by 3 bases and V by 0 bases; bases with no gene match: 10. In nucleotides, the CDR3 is TGTGCCAGCAGCCAAGACCCGCCGGGCGGGGGGGCGACAGATACGCAGTATTTT. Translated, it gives CASSQDPPGGGATDTQYF.

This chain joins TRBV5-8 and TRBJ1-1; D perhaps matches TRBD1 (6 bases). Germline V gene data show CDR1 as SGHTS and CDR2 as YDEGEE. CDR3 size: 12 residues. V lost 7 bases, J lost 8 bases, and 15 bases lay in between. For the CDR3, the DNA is TGTGCCAGCGGCCCCCCAGGGGTAGAAGCTTTCTTT. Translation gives CASGPPGVEAFF.

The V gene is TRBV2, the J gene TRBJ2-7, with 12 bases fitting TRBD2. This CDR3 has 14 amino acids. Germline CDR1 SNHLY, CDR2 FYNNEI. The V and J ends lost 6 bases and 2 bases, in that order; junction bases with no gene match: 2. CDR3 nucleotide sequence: TGTGCCAGCAGAAGACTAGCGGGAGCCTACGAGCAGTACTTC. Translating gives CASRRLAGAYEQYF.

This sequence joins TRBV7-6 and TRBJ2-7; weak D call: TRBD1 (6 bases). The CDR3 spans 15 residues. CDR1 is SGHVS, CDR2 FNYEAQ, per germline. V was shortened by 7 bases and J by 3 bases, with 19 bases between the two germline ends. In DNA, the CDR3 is TGTGCCAGCACCCTTGCCCAGGGGTCCGACTACGAGCAGTACTTC. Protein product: CASTLAQGSDYEQYF.

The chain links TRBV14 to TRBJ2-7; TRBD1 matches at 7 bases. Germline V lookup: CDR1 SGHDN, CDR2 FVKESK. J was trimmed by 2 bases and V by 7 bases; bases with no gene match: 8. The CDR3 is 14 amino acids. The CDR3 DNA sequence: TGTGCCAGCAATTTGAGGGGGCCTACCTACGAGCAGTACTTC. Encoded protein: CASNLRGPTYEQYF. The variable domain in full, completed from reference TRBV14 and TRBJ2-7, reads EAGVTQFPSHSVIEKGQTVTLRCDPISGHDNLYWYRRVMGKEIKFLLHFVKESKQDESGMPNNRFLAERTGGTYSTLKVQPAELEDSGVYFCASNLRGPTYEQYFGPGTRLTVT.

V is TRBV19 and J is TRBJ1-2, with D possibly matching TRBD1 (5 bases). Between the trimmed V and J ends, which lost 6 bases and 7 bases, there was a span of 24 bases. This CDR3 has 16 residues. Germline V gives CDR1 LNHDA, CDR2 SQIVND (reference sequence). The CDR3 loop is CASRSRLTAGVGGYTF. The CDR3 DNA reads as TGTGCCAGTAGATCAAGGCTGACAGCAGGAGTCGGTGGCTACACCTTC. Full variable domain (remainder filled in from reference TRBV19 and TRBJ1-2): DGGITQSPKYLFRKEGQNVTLSCEQNLNHDAMYWYRQDPGQGLRLIYYSQIVNDFQKGDIAEGYSVSREKKESFPLTVTSAQKNPTAFYLCASRSRLTAGVGGYTFGSGTRLTVV.

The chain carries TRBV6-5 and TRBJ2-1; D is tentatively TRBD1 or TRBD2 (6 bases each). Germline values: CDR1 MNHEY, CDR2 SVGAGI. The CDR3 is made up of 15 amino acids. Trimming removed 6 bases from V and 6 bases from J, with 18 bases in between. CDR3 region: CASRAGHLLGNEQFF. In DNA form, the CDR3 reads TGTGCCAGCAGGGCGGGACACCTTTTAGGCAATGAGCAGTTCTTC.

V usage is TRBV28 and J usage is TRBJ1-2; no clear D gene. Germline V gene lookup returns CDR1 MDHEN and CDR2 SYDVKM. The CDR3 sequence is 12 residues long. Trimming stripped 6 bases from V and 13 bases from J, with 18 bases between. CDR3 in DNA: TGTGCCAGCAGACGGGTTGGATTTGAGCGCACCTTC. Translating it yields CASRRVGFERTF.

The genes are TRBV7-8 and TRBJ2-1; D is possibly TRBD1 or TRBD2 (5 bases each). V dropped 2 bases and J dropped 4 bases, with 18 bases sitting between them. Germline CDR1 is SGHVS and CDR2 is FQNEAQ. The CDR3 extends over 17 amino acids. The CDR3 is CASSLLEGPLTYNEQFF. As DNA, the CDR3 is TGTGCCAGCAGCTTATTAGAGGGGCCGCTGACTTACAATGAGCAGTTCTTC.

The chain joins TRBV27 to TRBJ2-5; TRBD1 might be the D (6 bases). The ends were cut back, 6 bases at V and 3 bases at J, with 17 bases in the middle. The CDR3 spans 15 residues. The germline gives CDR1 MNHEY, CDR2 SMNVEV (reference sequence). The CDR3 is CASSRLVRGKETQYF. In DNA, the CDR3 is TGTGCCAGCAGCCGCTTAGTTAGGGGGAAAGAGACCCAGTACTTC.

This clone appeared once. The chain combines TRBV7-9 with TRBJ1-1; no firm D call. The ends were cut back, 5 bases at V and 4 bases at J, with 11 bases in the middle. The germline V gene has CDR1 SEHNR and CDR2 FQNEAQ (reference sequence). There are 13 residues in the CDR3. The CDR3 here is CASSLTYGTEAFF. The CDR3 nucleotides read TGTGCCAGCAGCCTGACCTACGGCACTGAAGCTTTCTTT. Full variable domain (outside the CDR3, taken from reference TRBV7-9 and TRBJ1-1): DTGVSQNPRHKITKRGQNVTFRCDPISEHNRLYWYRQTLGQGPEFLTYFQNEAQLEKSRLLSDRFSAERPKGSFSTLEIQRTEQGDSAMYLCASSLTYGTEAFFGQGTRLTVV.

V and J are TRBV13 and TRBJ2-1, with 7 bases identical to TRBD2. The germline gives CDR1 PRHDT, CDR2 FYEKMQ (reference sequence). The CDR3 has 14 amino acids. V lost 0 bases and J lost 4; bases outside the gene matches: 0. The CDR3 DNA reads TGTGCCAGCAGCTTAGGGCGGGGGTACAATGAGCAGTTCTTC. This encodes CASSLGRGYNEQFF. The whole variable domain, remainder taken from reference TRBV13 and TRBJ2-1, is AAGVIQSPRHLIKEKRETATLKCYPIPRHDTVYWYQQGPGQDPQFLISFYEKMQSDKGSIPDRFSAQQFSDYHSELNMSSLELGDSALYFCASSLGRGYNEQFFGPGTRLTVL.

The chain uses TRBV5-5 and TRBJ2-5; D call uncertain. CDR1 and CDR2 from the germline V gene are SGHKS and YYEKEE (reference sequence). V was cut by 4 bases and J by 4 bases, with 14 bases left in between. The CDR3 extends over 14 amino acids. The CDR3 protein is CASSPSGPLETQYF. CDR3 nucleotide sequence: TGTGCCAGCAGCCCGTCGGGCCCGCTAGAGACCCAGTACTTC.

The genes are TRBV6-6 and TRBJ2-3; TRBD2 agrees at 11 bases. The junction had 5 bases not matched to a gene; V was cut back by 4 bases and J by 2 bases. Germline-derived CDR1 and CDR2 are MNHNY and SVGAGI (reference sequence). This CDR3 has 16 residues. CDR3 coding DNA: TGTGCCAGCAGTTCTACTAGCGGGGGCTCCACAGATACGCAGTATTTT. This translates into CASSSTSGGSTDTQYF.